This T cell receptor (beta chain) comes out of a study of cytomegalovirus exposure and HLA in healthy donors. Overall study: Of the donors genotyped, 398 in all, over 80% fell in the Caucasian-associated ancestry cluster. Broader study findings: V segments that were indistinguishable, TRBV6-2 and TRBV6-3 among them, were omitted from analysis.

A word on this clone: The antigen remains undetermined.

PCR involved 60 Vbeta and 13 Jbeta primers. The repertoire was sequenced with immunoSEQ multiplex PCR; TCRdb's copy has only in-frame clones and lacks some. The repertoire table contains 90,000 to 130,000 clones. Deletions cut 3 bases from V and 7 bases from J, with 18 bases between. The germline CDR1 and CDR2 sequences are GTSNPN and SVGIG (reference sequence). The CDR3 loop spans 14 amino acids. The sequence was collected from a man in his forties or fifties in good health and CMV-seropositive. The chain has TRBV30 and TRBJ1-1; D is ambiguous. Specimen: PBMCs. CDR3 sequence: CAWRASGPGIEAFF. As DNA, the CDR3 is TGTGCCTGGAGGGCCTCAGGCCCCGGGATTGAAGCTTTCTTT.